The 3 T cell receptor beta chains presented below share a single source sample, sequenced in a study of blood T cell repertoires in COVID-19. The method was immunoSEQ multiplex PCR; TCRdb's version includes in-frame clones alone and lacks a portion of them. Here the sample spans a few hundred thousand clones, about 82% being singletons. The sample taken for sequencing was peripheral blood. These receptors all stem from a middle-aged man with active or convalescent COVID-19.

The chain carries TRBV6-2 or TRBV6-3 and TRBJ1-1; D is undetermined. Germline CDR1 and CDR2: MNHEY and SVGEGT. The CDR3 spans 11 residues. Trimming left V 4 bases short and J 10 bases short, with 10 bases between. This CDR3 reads CASSFPSGAFF. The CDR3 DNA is TGTGCCAGCAGTTTCCCCTCGGGAGCTTTCTTT.

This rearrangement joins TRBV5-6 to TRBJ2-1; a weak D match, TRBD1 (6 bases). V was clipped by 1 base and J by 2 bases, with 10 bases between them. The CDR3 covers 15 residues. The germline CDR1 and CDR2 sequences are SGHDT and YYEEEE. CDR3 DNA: TGTGCCAGCAGCTTGTCAGGGGCAGCCTACAATGAGCAGTTCTTC. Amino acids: CASSLSGAAYNEQFF.

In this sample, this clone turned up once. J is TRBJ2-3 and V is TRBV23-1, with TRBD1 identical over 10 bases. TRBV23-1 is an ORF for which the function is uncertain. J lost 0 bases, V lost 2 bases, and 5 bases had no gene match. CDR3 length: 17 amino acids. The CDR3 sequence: CASSQQGTGESTDTQYF. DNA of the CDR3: TGCGCCAGCAGTCAACAGGGGACAGGGGAAAGCACAGATACGCAGTATTTT.